These T cell receptor beta chains were read from a single sample in a study of OX40 agonist ivuxolimab in advanced cancers. Using immunoSEQ multiplex PCR, the repertoire was profiled, and TCRdb retains in-frame clones only, with some absent. The sample lists fewer than 90,000 clones, about 88% occurring once. The sample here was CD4+ or CD8+ T cells sorted from blood, taken in a trial of the OX40 agonist ivuxolimab. The receptors derive from an adult with an advanced solid tumor such as melanoma, head and neck, liver or kidney cancer. Each CDR3 is given with its conserved first and last residue. The order of the fields is clone size, J gene, V gene, D gene, CDR3 DNA, CDR3 protein. The D gene is left open where the match is weak. A clone size is listed for some rows: how often the clone was seen (once, few, many), or a class if it is expanded.

size: NA
J: TRBJ1-1
V: TRBV5-1
D: TRBD1
DNA: TGCGCCAGCAGCTTGGCGGCAGGGGGCCCCTTAACTGAAGCTTTCTTT
CDR3: CASSLAAGGPLTEAFF

size: NA
J: TRBJ2-1
V: TRBV29-1
D: TRBD2
DNA: TGCAGCGTTGAAGGGGTTAGCGGGCAGGATAACAATGAGCAGTTCTTC
CDR3: CSVEGVSGQDNNEQFF

size: few
J: TRBJ2-1
V: TRBV11-3
D: TRBD1
DNA: TGTGCCAGCAGCTTAGACGGGACAGGGATCGATGAGCAGTTCTTC
CDR3: CASSLDGTGIDEQFF

size: NA
J: TRBJ1-4
V: TRBV18
D: NA
DNA: TGTGCCAGCTCACCTGGAGGGGTGTGGACCCTGGAAAAACTGTTTTTT
CDR3: CASSPGGVWTLEKLFF

size: once
J: TRBJ2-2
V: TRBV18
D: TRBD1
DNA: TGTGCCAGCTCACCGACAGGGTCGGTTACCGGGGAGCTGTTTTTT
CDR3: CASSPTGSVTGELFF

size: NA
J: TRBJ1-1
V: TRBV11-1
D: NA
DNA: TGTGCCAGCAGCACGGAGACACTTAAGAACACTGAAGCTTTCTTT
CDR3: CASSTETLKNTEAFF

size: NA
J: TRBJ2-1
V: TRBV6-6
D: TRBD1
DNA: TGTGCCAGCAGTTCGCAAACAGGGGGGCAGTTCTTC
CDR3: CASSSQTGGQFF

size: NA
J: TRBJ2-7
V: TRBV4-1
D: NA
DNA: TGCGCCAGCAGCCAAGAGTTTGGCGAGCAGTACTTC
CDR3: CASSQEFGEQYF

size: NA
J: TRBJ2-2
V: TRBV10-3
D: NA
DNA: TGTGCCATCAGTGAGTCAGGCCGTTCCACCGGGGAGCTGTTTTTT
CDR3: CAISESGRSTGELFF

size: NA
J: TRBJ2-1
V: TRBV9
D: NA
DNA: TGTGCCAGCAGCGTAGAGGGATACTACAATGAGCAGTTCTTC
CDR3: CASSVEGYYNEQFF

size: once
J: TRBJ2-5
V: TRBV7-3
D: TRBD2
DNA: TGTGCCAGCAGCCCGGGACTAGCGAGGGGAGGAGAGACCCAGTACTTC
CDR3: CASSPGLARGGETQYF

size: NA
J: TRBJ1-2
V: TRBV19
D: TRBD1
DNA: TGTGCCAGTAGTCGCACAGGGGGCAGTAACTATGGCTACACCTTC
CDR3: CASSRTGGSNYGYTF

size: NA
J: TRBJ1-2
V: TRBV18
D: TRBD1
DNA: TGTGCCAGCTCACCGACAGGGGGTAGTGGCTACACCTTC
CDR3: CASSPTGGSGYTF

size: NA
J: TRBJ1-5
V: TRBV2
D: TRBD1
DNA: TGTGCCAGCACTAAAGACAGGGGCGCAAGCAATCAGCCCCAGCATTTT
CDR3: CASTKDRGASNQPQHF

size: NA
J: TRBJ1-3
V: TRBV18
D: NA
DNA: TGTGCCAGCTCACCAGTGGGGGGTCCCTTCTCTGGAAACACCATATATTTT
CDR3: CASSPVGGPFSGNTIYF

size: NA
J: TRBJ2-3
V: TRBV5-1
D: TRBD1
DNA: TGCGCCAGCAGCCGGGACAGGCCGTACACAGATACGCAGTATTTT
CDR3: CASSRDRPYTDTQYF

size: NA
J: TRBJ2-7
V: TRBV14
D: NA
DNA: TGTGCCAGCAGCCAAGATTCGGCAAGGTCCTACGAGCAGTACTTC
CDR3: CASSQDSARSYEQYF

size: NA
J: TRBJ1-6
V: TRBV15
D: NA
DNA: TGTGCCACCAGCAGATTTTACAGGTCGCCACCCCTCCACTTT
CDR3: CATSRFYRSPPLHF

size: NA
J: TRBJ1-2
V: TRBV27
D: TRBD1
DNA: TGTGCCAGCAGTTCAAGGACAGGGGGTCTTTTCGGCTACACCTTC
CDR3: CASSSRTGGLFGYTF

size: NA
J: TRBJ1-1
V: TRBV9
D: TRBD1
DNA: TGTGCCAGCAGCGTAGGGGACAGGGGCTATAACACTGAAGCTTTCTTT
CDR3: CASSVGDRGYNTEAFF

size: NA
J: TRBJ2-1
V: TRBV7-9
D: TRBD2
DNA: TGTGCCAGCAGCCCTCTGCGGGGGGGATACAATGAGCAGTTCTTC
CDR3: CASSPLRGGYNEQFF

size: NA
J: TRBJ1-5
V: TRBV28
D: NA
DNA: TGTGCCAGCAGTTTTGGAAGAGGCAATCAGCCCCAGCATTTT
CDR3: CASSFGRGNQPQHF

size: once
J: TRBJ1-5
V: TRBV25-1
D: NA
DNA: TGTGCCAGCAGTGAAGAGTATAGCAATCAGCCCCAGCATTTT
CDR3: CASSEEYSNQPQHF

size: NA
J: TRBJ2-7
V: TRBV28
D: NA
DNA: TGTGCCAGCAGATCCCGTAGGGGCGAGCAGTACTTC
CDR3: CASRSRRGEQYF

size: NA
J: TRBJ1-1
V: TRBV5-4
D: NA
DNA: TGTGCCACCCTCCCAGGCAGACTGAATGCTGAAGCTTTCTTT
CDR3: CATLPGRLNAEAFF

size: NA
J: TRBJ2-7
V: TRBV9
D: TRBD2
DNA: TGTGCCAGCAGCGTAGGTGGGACTAGCGGGACCTACGAGCAGTACTTC
CDR3: CASSVGGTSGTYEQYF

size: NA
J: TRBJ2-3
V: TRBV29-1
D: NA
DNA: TGCAGCGTTGAAGGAGGGCTTATCTACACAGATACGCAGTATTTT
CDR3: CSVEGGLIYTDTQYF

size: NA
J: TRBJ1-5
V: TRBV10-3
D: NA
DNA: TGTGCCATCAGTGCCTCTGGGGTGCGGCAGCCCCAGCATTTT
CDR3: CAISASGVRQPQHF

size: NA
J: TRBJ2-1
V: TRBV7-9
D: NA
DNA: TGTGCCAGCAGCCCCCCGAGGGGGGGCTCCTACAATGAGCAGTTCTTC
CDR3: CASSPPRGGSYNEQFF

size: NA
J: TRBJ2-4
V: TRBV6-5
D: NA
DNA: TGTGCCAGCAGTTACGGCGGGACAGCCAAAAACATTCAGTACTTC
CDR3: CASSYGGTAKNIQYF

size: once
J: TRBJ2-1
V: TRBV5-1
D: NA
DNA: TGCGCCAGCAGCTTCCTGAGCTCCTACAATGAGCAGTTCTTC
CDR3: CASSFLSSYNEQFF

size: NA
J: TRBJ2-2
V: TRBV18
D: NA
DNA: TGTGCCAGCTCACCAGACACAGGGTATCAGTTTTTT
CDR3: CASSPDTGYQFF

size: NA
J: TRBJ2-5
V: TRBV2
D: NA
DNA: TGTGCCAGCAGTATCCAAGAGACCCAGTACTTC
CDR3: CASSIQETQYF

size: NA
J: TRBJ2-2
V: TRBV7-9
D: NA
DNA: TGTGCCAGCAGCTACGGAGGGGGCAGATCGAACACCGGGGAGCTGTTTTTT
CDR3: CASSYGGGRSNTGELFF

size: NA
J: TRBJ1-5
V: TRBV2
D: TRBD1
DNA: TGTGCCAGCAGCCCGGACAGGGTGAATCAGCCCCAGCATTTT
CDR3: CASSPDRVNQPQHF

size: NA
J: TRBJ1-4
V: TRBV28
D: NA
DNA: TGTGCCAGCAGCTCGGGGCAGGAGGAATCCGGAAAACTGTTTTTT
CDR3: CASSSGQEESGKLFF